The rows below give T cell receptor beta chains drawn from one sample of a study of cytomegalovirus exposure and HLA in healthy donors. Libraries were prepared by immunoSEQ multiplex PCR; TCRdb keeps only in-frame clonotypes and omits some of them. The table includes 150,000 to 200,000 clones, about four fifths detected once. Material: PBMCs. The receptors come from a man aged 18 to 35 in good health and CMV-seropositive. Each CDR3 is given with its conserved first and last residue. A D gene is named only where the DNA matches it firmly. The listing skips clone size in some rows; elsewhere it reads once, few, many or a size class.

d_gene	v_gene	abundance	j_gene	CDR3aa	CDR3nt
NA	TRBV6-6	NA	TRBJ2-7	CASASSGLSPYEQYF	TGTGCCAGCGCTTCGAGCGGATTAAGCCCCTACGAGCAGTACTTC
TRBD2	TRBV19	NA	TRBJ2-2	CASSIGGRSTGELFF	TGTGCCAGTAGTATAGGCGGGAGGTCGACCGGGGAGCTGTTTTTT
TRBD2	TRBV4-1	NA	TRBJ2-7	CASSQDLAGSSYEQYF	TGCGCCAGCAGCCAAGATTTAGCGGGAAGCTCCTACGAGCAGTACTTC
NA	TRBV30	NA	TRBJ2-5	CAWGARGGEQETQYF	TGTGCCTGGGGGGCCCGTGGCGGCGAACAAGAGACCCAGTACTTC
TRBD2	TRBV7-7	NA	TRBJ2-1	CASSRSGSSYNEQFF	TGTGCCAGCAGCCGGAGCGGGAGCTCCTACAATGAGCAGTTCTTC
NA	TRBV6-5	NA	TRBJ2-7	CASSLAQPYEQYF	TGTGCCAGCAGCCTAGCGCAACCCTACGAGCAGTACTTC
TRBD2	TRBV5-1	NA	TRBJ2-7	CASSVGTSLDEQYF	TGCGCCAGCAGCGTGGGGACTAGCCTGGACGAGCAGTACTTC
TRBD2	TRBV18	NA	TRBJ2-4	CASSPLTSGRGDIQYF	TGTGCCAGCTCACCCCTGACTAGCGGGAGAGGGGACATTCAGTACTTC
TRBD2	TRBV4-2	few	TRBJ2-1	CASSQVKGKRGEQFF	TGTGCCAGCAGCCAAGTGAAGGGTAAGCGGGGTGAGCAGTTCTTC
TRBD1	TRBV25-1	NA	TRBJ2-2	CASRQGGTGELFF	TGTGCCAGTCGACAGGGGGGGACCGGGGAGCTGTTTTTT
TRBD2	TRBV9	NA	TRBJ2-7	CASSRASGRALHEQYF	TGTGCCAGCAGCAGGGCGAGCGGGAGGGCCCTTCACGAGCAGTACTTC
NA	TRBV7-8	NA	TRBJ2-1	CASSPVQGQVGGQFF	TGTGCCAGCAGCCCGGTCCAGGGCCAGGTCGGTGGGCAGTTCTTC
NA	TRBV9	NA	TRBJ2-5	CASSEGFVGIGSGETQYF	TGTGCCAGCAGCGAAGGGTTTGTCGGGATAGGAAGTGGGGAGACCCAGTACTTC
NA	TRBV4-2	few	TRBJ2-7	CASSQDWGGEQYF	TGTGCCAGCAGCCAAGATTGGGGAGGCGAGCAGTACTTC
NA	TRBV30	NA	TRBJ2-1	CAWSVVGGGSYNEQFF	TGTGCCTGGAGTGTCGTGGGAGGGGGCTCCTACAATGAGCAGTTCTTC
NA	TRBV2	NA	TRBJ1-3	CASSELRGSGNTIYF	TGTGCCAGCAGTGAACTTAGGGGCTCTGGAAACACCATATATTTT
NA	TRBV30	NA	TRBJ1-1	CAWSRQANTEAFF	TGTGCCTGGAGTCGGCAGGCGAACACTGAAGCTTTCTTT
NA	TRBV29-1	NA	TRBJ2-5	CSVGRGGQETQYF	TGCAGCGTTGGTCGCGGAGGGCAAGAGACCCAGTACTTC
NA	TRBV7-2	NA	TRBJ2-4	CASSLIGVEKNIQYF	TGTGCCAGCAGCTTAATCGGGGTGGAGAAAAACATTCAGTACTTC
NA	TRBV5-1	NA	TRBJ2-5	CASSLGQLAAYQETQYF	TGCGCCAGCAGCTTGGGACAGCTCGCCGCGTACCAAGAGACCCAGTACTTC
TRBD1	TRBV27	NA	TRBJ2-5	CASSLTGQVQETQYF	TGTGCCAGCAGTTTGACAGGACAGGTCCAAGAGACCCAGTACTTC
NA	TRBV15	once	TRBJ2-7	CATSRDLSYEQYF	TGTGCCACCAGCAGAGATCTCTCCTACGAGCAGTACTTC